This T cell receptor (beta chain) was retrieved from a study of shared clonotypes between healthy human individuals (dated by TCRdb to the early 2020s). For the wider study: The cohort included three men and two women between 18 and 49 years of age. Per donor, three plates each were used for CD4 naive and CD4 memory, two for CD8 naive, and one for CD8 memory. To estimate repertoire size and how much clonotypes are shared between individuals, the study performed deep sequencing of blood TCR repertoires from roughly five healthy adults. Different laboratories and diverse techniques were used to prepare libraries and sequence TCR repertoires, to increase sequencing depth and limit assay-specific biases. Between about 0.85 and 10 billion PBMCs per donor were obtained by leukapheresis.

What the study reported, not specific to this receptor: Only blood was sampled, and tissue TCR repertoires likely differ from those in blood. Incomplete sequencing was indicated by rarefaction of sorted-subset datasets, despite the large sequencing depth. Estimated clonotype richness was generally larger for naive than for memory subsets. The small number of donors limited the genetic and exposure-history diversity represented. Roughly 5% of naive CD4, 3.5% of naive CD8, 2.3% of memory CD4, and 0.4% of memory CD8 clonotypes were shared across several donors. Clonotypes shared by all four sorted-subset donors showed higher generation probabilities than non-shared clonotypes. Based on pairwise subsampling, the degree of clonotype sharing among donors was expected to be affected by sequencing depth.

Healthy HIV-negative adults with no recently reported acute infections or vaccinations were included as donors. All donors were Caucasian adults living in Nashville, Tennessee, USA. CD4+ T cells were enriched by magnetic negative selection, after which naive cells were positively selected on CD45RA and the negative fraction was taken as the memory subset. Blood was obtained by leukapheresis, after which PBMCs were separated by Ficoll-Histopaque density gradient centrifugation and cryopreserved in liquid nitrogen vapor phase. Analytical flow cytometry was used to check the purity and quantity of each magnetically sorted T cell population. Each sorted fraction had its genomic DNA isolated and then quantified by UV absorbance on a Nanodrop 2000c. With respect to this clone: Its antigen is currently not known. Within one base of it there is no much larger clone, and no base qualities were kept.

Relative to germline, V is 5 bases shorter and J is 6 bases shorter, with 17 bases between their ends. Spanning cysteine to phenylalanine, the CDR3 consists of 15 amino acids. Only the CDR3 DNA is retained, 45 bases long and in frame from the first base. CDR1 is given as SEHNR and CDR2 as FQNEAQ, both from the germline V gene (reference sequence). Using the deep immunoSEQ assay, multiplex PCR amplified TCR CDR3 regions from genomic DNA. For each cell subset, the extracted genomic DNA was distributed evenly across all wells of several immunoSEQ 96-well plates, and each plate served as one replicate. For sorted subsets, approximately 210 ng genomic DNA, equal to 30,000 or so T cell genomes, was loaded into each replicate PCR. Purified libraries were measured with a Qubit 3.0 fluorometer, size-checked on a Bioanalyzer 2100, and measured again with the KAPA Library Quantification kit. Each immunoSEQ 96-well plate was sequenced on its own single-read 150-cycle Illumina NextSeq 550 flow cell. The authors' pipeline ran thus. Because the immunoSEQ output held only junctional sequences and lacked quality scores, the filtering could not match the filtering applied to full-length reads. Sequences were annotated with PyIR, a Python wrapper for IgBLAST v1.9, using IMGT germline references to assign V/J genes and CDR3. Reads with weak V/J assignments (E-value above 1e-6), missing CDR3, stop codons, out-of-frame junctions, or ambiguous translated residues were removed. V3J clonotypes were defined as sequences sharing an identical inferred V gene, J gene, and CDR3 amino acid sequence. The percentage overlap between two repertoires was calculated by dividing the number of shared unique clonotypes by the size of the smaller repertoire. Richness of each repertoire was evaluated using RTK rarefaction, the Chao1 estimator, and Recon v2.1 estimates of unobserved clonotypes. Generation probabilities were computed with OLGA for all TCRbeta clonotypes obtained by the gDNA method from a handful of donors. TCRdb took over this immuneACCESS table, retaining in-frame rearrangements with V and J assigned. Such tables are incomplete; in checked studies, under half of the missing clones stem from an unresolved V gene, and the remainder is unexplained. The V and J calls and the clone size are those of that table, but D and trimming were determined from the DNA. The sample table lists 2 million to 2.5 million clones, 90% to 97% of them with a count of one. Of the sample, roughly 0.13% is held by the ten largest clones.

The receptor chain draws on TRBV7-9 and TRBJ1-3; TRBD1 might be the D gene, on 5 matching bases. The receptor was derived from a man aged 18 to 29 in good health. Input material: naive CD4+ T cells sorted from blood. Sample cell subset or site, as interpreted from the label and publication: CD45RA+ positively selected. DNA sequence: TGTGCCAGCAGCGTGACAGCTTTCACCGCAAACACCATATATTTT. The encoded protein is CASSVTAFTANTIYF.